The clone carrying this T cell receptor beta chain was seen ten or more times. The sample belongs to a study of Graves' ophthalmopathy and Graves' hyperthyroidism. From RNA, the CDR3 regions of TCR beta chains were amplified and sequenced. Following a first-round RT-PCR that used HTBI primers, a second-round multiplex PCR was carried out. TCRdb reprocessed the multiplex PCR reads with MiXCR, giving one entry per CDR3 protein. This sample has about 370,000 distinct CDR3 sequences; roughly 15% occur once, and the top ten carry roughly 2.3%. This CDR3 has 16 amino acids. V lost 1 base, J lost 0 bases, and 12 bases lay in between.

The clonotype comes from an adult woman with stable Graves' hyperthyroidism. Material: peripheral blood. V is TRBV12-3 or TRBV12-4 and J is TRBJ2-5; D unresolved. The CDR3 loop is CASSLGSRWYQETQYF. The CDR3 region has the DNA TGTGCCAGCAGTTTAGGTTCCCGCTGGTACCAAGAGACCCAGTACTTC.